What follows is one T cell receptor (beta chain) and its context. The antigen is unknown. V shed 8 bases and J shed 0 bases, with 11 bases lying between them. The germline V gene encodes CDR1 SQVTM and CDR2 ANQGSEA. This CDR3 has 13 amino acids. Method: immunoSEQ multiplex PCR; TCRdb's copy keeps in-frame clones and lacks some. Among under 130,000 clones, about 92% were seen once, and the ten largest hold around a fifth. The sample comes from a study of PD-1 blockade in classical Hodgkin lymphoma. Findings and limits, study-wide: TCR diversity in CD4+, not CD8+, cells rose significantly by C4D1. Underlying causes for the observed repertoire differences were not defined, possibly disease activity or prior therapy. Baseline TCR diversity was reportedly lower in newly diagnosed patients than healthy donors. Diversity similar to that of newly diagnosed patients was seen at baseline in complete responders.

Time point in this sample: cycle 4 day 1 (C4D1), after 5 to 7 weeks of nivolumab. Every patient experienced relapse after autologous stem cell transplantation, and brentuximab vedotin exposure varied. The clonotype comes from a human donor with classical Hodgkin lymphoma. The gene calls are TRBV29-1 and TRBJ2-1, with D possibly matching TRBD2 (6 bases). The material sequenced was peripheral blood mononuclear cells (PBMCs), taken before the fourth cycle of nivolumab. CDR3 coding DNA: TGCAGCTCTGGGGGGAGCTCCTACAATGAGCAGTTCTTC. This sequence encodes CSSGGSSYNEQFF.